Listed here are 21 T cell receptor beta chains from one sample, sequenced in a study of T cell changes during pregnancy in multiple sclerosis. The assay was immunoSEQ multiplex PCR, and TCRdb's table has in-frame clones only and misses some. The repertoire includes almost 50,000 clones, 80% to 95% of them detected once, and more than 0.85% sits in the top ten. The sample in question was peripheral blood, obtained after pregnancy. The receptor source for this set is a female donor with multiple sclerosis, enrolled in a pregnancy study.

This clone was observed a single time. J is TRBJ1-6 and V is TRBV7-6; 7 nucleotides agree with TRBD1. J lost 8 bases, V lost 5 bases, and 6 bases had no gene match. The V gene's germline CDR1 is SGHVS and CDR2 FNYEAQ. The CDR3 sequence is 14 residues long. The CDR3 bases are TGTGCCAGCAGCCGGACAGGAGCCGATTCACCCCTCCACTTT. Its translation: CASSRTGADSPLHF. Full variable domain (remainder filled in from reference TRBV7-6 and TRBJ1-6): GAGVSQSPRYKVTKRGQDVALRCDPISGHVSLYWYRQALGQGPEFLTYFNYEAQQDKSGLPNDRFSAERPEGSISTLTIQRTEQRDSAMYRCASSRTGADSPLHFGNGTRLTVT.

The genes are TRBV4-3 and TRBJ2-2, with 8 bases aligning to TRBD1. This CDR3 is 15 amino acids long. The germline V gene encodes CDR1 LGHNA and CDR2 YSLEER. Trimming removed 1 base from V and 6 bases from J; junction bases left unmatched: 4. The CDR3 nucleotides are TGCGCCAGCAGCCAAGTATCAGGGGGCCCCGGGGAGCTGTTTTTT. Translated, it gives CASSQVSGGPGELFF.

The V and J genes are TRBV5-1 and TRBJ2-2, with D perhaps TRBD2 (6 bases). This CDR3 region has 15 residues. Germline CDR1 reads SGHRS; CDR2 reads YFSETQ. The V end was cut by 3 bases, the J end by 3 bases, with 12 bases between. CDR3 loop: CASSYQGGDTGELFF. The CDR3 nucleotides are TGCGCCAGCAGCTATCAAGGAGGGGACACCGGGGAGCTGTTTTTT. Full variable domain (outside the CDR3, taken from reference TRBV5-1 and TRBJ2-2): KAGVTQTPRYLIKTRGQQVTLSCSPISGHRSVSWYQQTPGQGLQFLFEYFSETQRNKGNFPGRFSGRQFSNSRSEMNVSTLELGDSALYLCASSYQGGDTGELFFGEGSRLTVL.

The chain links TRBV5-4 to TRBJ2-1, with 9 nucleotides matching TRBD2. The V segment lost 3 bases and the J segment 8 bases; nucleotides outside the gene matches: 9. Germline V gene sequence: CDR1 SGHNT, CDR2 YYREEE (reference sequence). The CDR3 sequence is 15 residues long. In nucleotides, the CDR3 is TGTGCCAGCAGCTCCGTTGCGGGGGGGCGGTATGAGCAGTTCTTC. This sequence encodes CASSSVAGGRYEQFF.

The table lists this clone with a count of one. V is TRBV19 and J is TRBJ1-3; 8 bases match TRBD1. The CDR3 has 15 residues. In germline, CDR1 is LNHDA, CDR2 SQIVND (reference sequence). J lost 4 bases, V lost 3 bases, and 5 bases had no gene match. This chain's CDR3 is CASSILDRGGNTIYF. The CDR3 DNA reads TGTGCCAGTAGTATCCTCGACAGGGGCGGAAACACCATATATTTT.

DNA of the CDR3: TGTGCCAGCAGCTTGGGGGGCAGTCAGCCCCAGCATTTT. Translating it yields CASSLGGSQPQHF. The chain links TRBV5-5 to TRBJ1-5; maybe TRBD1 (5 bases). This CDR3 comprises 13 residues. The germline CDR1 and CDR2 sequences are SGHKS and YYEKEE (reference sequence). Trimming shortened V by 0 bases and J by 6 bases, and 7 bases separated the two germline ends.

The V gene is TRBV15, the J gene TRBJ2-1; weak D call: TRBD2 (6 bases). V lost 8 bases, J lost 0 bases, and 14 bases lay in between. CDR1 is LNHNV and CDR2 is YYDKDF in the germline V gene (reference sequence). The CDR3 consists of 15 residues. The CDR3 DNA reads TGTGCCACCCAACGTGGGGGGAGCTCCTACAATGAGCAGTTCTTC. Its translation is CATQRGGSSYNEQFF.

The chain carries TRBV21-1 and TRBJ2-7; TRBD1 is the table's D call and was not checked against the DNA. TRBV21-1 is an annotated pseudogene. The CDR3 has 15 amino acids. The CDR3: CASSKECRAGGEQYF. The DNA for the CDR3 is TGTGCCAGCAGCAAGGAATGCCGAGCAGGGGGGGAGCAGTACTTC.

The chain combines TRBV9 with TRBJ1-2, with a tentative D call TRBD1 (5 bases). The V end was cut by 4 bases, the J end by 7 bases, with 20 bases between. This CDR3 comprises 15 residues. The germline gives CDR1 SGDLS, CDR2 YYNGEE. This CDR3 reads CASSPIPTAPGGYTF. The CDR3 DNA sequence: TGTGCCAGCAGCCCGATCCCGACAGCCCCCGGTGGCTACACCTTC.

The chain recombines TRBV19 with TRBJ1-1; 7 bases map to TRBD1. This CDR3 contains 17 residues. V was clipped by 0 bases and J by 0 bases; unmatched bases: 7. The germline gives CDR1 LNHDA, CDR2 SQIVND (reference sequence). In nucleotides, the CDR3 is TGTGCCAGTAGTATAGATAGGGGACAGAGCATGAACACTGAAGCTTTCTTT. Its translation is CASSIDRGQSMNTEAFF. The full variable domain, rest sourced from reference TRBV19 and TRBJ1-1, is DGGITQSPKYLFRKEGQNVTLSCEQNLNHDAMYWYRQDPGQGLRLIYYSQIVNDFQKGDIAEGYSVSREKKESFPLTVTSAQKNPTAFYLCASSIDRGQSMNTEAFFGQGTRLTVV.

The chain couples TRBV7-2 to TRBJ2-7; 9 positions agree with TRBD1. The trim removed 4 bases at V and 6 bases at J, leaving 10 bases unmatched. The CDR3 runs to 15 residues. CDR1 SGHTA and CDR2 FQGNSA come from the germline V gene. The CDR3 reads CASSSYGQGRGEQYF. The DNA for the CDR3 is TGTGCCAGCAGCTCCTACGGACAGGGGAGAGGCGAGCAGTACTTC.

To note about this clone: A read error may produce the germline difference seen at one junction end. The CDR3 sequence is CASSLTPGGKLFF. CDR3 bases: TGTGCTAGCAGCTTAACTCCGGGGGGAAAACTGTTTTTT. The chain carries TRBV7-7 and TRBJ1-4; tentatively, D is TRBD1 (5 bases). Germline CDR1 reads SSHAT; CDR2 reads FNYEAQ (reference sequence). The CDR3 is 13 residues long.

The rearrangement joins TRBV18 to TRBJ2-1, with 10 positions matching TRBD2. Germline CDR1 and CDR2: KGHSH and LQKENI. The CDR3 consists of 16 residues. The V segment lost 6 bases and the J segment 7 bases; nucleotides outside the gene matches: 12. CDR3 loop: CASSASSAGGRNEQFF. CDR3 sequence (DNA): TGTGCCAGCTCCGCCTCCTCAGCGGGGGGGAGGAATGAGCAGTTCTTC.

The chain has TRBV13 and TRBJ1-3; no clear D gene. The V end was cut by 5 bases, the J end by 0 bases, with 11 bases between. CDR1 and CDR2 from the germline V gene are PRHDT and FYEKMQ (reference sequence). The CDR3 sequence is 15 residues long. As DNA, the CDR3 is TGTGCCAGCAGCCGAGATCCGGGCTCTGGAAACACCATATATTTT. As protein: CASSRDPGSGNTIYF.

CDR3 in DNA: TGCGCCAGCAGCCAAGATAGGGGCCTCGGCTCCGAGCAGTACTTC. Translating gives CASSQDRGLGSEQYF. This chain joins TRBV4-3 and TRBJ2-7; D is perhaps TRBD1 (5 bases). CDR3 length equals 15 residues. The germline V and J ends were trimmed by 0 bases and 6 bases, with 15 bases remaining between them. The germline gives CDR1 LGHNA, CDR2 YSLEER.

The rearrangement joins TRBV20-1 to TRBJ1-6, with D possibly TRBD1 on 5 matching bases. The germline V gene has CDR1 DFQATT and CDR2 SNEGSKA (reference sequence). CDR3 length equals 11 residues. Deletions cut 6 bases from V and 9 bases from J, with 9 bases between. DNA for the CDR3: TGCAGTGCGGCAGGGCCTTCACCCCTCCACTTT. It encodes CSAAGPSPLHF.

The V gene is TRBV5-1, the J gene TRBJ1-2; 9 nucleotides align to TRBD1. Trimming at V came to 4 bases and at J to 2 bases, leaving 3 bases not matched to a gene. The length of the CDR3 is 14 residues. Looked up from germline, CDR1 is SGHRS and CDR2 is YFSETQ. The CDR3 DNA sequence: TGCGCCAGCAGCCCGACAGGGGGGAACTATGGCTACACCTTC. The encoded protein is CASSPTGGNYGYTF.

This clone showed up just once. This chain uses TRBV2 with TRBJ1-2; possibly TRBD1 for D (5 bases). Trimming shortened V by 4 bases and J by 8 bases, and 14 bases separated the two germline ends. Looked up from germline, CDR1 is SNHLY and CDR2 is FYNNEI. This CDR3 has 13 amino acids. CDR3 sequence reads: CASSVGDSWGYTF. The CDR3 DNA reads as TGTGCCAGCAGTGTGGGGGACTCGTGGGGCTACACCTTC. Looking up the rest from reference TRBV2 and TRBJ1-2 gives the full variable domain: EPEVTQTPSHQVTQMGQEVILRCVPISNHLYFYWYRQILGQKVEFLVSFYNNEISEKSEIFDDQFSVERPDGSNFTLKIRSTKLEDSAMYFCASSVGDSWGYTFGSGTRLTVV.

The chain uses TRBV2 and TRBJ2-7, with a weak D call TRBD1 (6 bases). Germline CDR1 is SNHLY and CDR2 is FYNNEI. With 6 bases removed from V and 7 bases from J, the gap between germline ends came to 7 bases. The CDR3 runs to 10 residues. This CDR3 is CASRGQEQYF. CDR3 DNA: TGTGCCAGCAGAGGACAGGAGCAGTACTTC.

The rearrangement links TRBV5-6 to TRBJ1-5; 7 nucleotides align to TRBD1. CDR1 is SGHDT and CDR2 is YYEEEE in the germline V gene. The CDR3 length is 14 residues. Trimming removed 0 bases from V and 6 bases from J; junction bases left unmatched: 3. CDR3 in DNA: TGTGCCAGCAGCTTGGGCCAGGGGGGTCAGCCCCAGCATTTT. Translation: CASSLGQGGQPQHF.

This chain connects TRBV19 to TRBJ2-7; 8 positions agree with TRBD2. CDR1 is LNHDA, CDR2 SQIVND, per germline (reference sequence). Trimming removed 6 bases from V and 3 bases from J; junction bases left unmatched: 10. The CDR3 runs to 15 residues. CDR3 amino acids: CASRGRAGGDYEQYF. CDR3 nucleotides: TGTGCCAGTAGAGGACGGGCCGGGGGGGACTACGAGCAGTACTTC.